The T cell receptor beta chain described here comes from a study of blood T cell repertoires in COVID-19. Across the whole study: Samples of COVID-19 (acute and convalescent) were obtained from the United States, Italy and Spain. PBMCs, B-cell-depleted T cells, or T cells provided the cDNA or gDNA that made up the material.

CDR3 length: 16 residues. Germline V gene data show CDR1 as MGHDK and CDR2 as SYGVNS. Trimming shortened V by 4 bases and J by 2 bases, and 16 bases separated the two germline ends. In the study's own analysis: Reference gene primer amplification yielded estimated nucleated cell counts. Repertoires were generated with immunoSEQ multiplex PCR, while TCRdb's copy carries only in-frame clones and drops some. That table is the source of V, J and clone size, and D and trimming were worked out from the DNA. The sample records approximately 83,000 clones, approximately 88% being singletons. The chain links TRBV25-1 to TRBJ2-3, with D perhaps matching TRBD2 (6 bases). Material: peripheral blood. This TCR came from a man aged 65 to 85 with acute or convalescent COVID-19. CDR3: CASSGELGTYTDTQYF. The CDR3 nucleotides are TGTGCCAGCAGTGGGGAGCTAGGGACTTACACAGATACGCAGTATTTT. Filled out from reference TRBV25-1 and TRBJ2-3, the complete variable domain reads EADIYQTPRYLVIGTGKKITLECSQTMGHDKMYWYQQDPGMELHLIHYSYGVNSTEKGDLSSESTVSRIRTEHFPLTLESARPSHTSQYLCASSGELGTYTDTQYFGPGTRLTVL.